This record looks at one T cell receptor (beta chain) sequence and its context. This sample was included in a study of cytomegalovirus exposure and HLA in healthy donors. PCR amplification relied on 60 Vbeta primers (plus 13 Jbeta primers). Repertoires were generated with immunoSEQ multiplex PCR, while TCRdb's copy carries only in-frame clones and drops some. Recorded here are 100,000 to 150,000 clones; the top ten clones represent roughly 3.5%. Germline V lookup: CDR1 MDHEN, CDR2 SYDVKM. The CDR3 runs 17 residues. V lost 5 bases, J lost 4 bases, and 8 bases stayed unmatched. Sequencing used PBMCs. The J gene is TRBJ2-6, the V gene TRBV28, with 10 bases lining up with TRBD1. The sequence was collected from a man between 18 and 29 years old in good health and CMV-seronegative. For the CDR3, the DNA is TGTGCCAGCAGTCCACGACAGGGGGCGCGCGGGGCCAACGTCCTGACTTTC. Protein: CASSPRQGARGANVLTF.